This entry features one T cell receptor beta chain sequence. No cognate antigen has been identified for it. The cohort was made up of 500 to 800 healthy bone marrow donors. Cohort members were all nominally healthy when sampled, although unrecorded immune exposures were likely present. The donor tested CMV seropositive, placing the donor among the 310 or so seropositive members of the cohort. A peripheral blood sample was collected from each donor, and TCR beta sequencing was performed on peripheral blood mononuclear cells. Genomic DNA extraction from the blood cell samples was performed with the Qiagen DNeasy Blood Extraction Kit. This sample is drawn from a study of cytomegalovirus exposure and HLA in healthy donors (dated by TCRdb to about 2017). Study-level background: According to an earlier analysis of 550 to 700 of the donors, about 170 million T cells yielded over 90 million unique TCR beta sequences and more than 250 Gb of sequence data. Rather than using new phenotypic data, the later analysis identified candidate immune exposures from TCR beta sequences and from how often those sequences occurred across donors. Donor age, sex, ethnicity and CMV serostatus were compiled together with the repertoire data. A later analysis re-analyzed previously published TCR beta repertoires from 666 donors and added high-resolution HLA genotyping to study TCR occurrence patterns. Four to six DR-DQ haplotypes were handled as single units for association and clustering, since linkage in the cohort was strong. Besides the first cohort of 550 to 750 subjects, a separate validation cohort made up of 120 different subjects was used. In an earlier analysis of 587 of the donors, high-throughput TCR beta sequencing was used to judge whether each TCR beta V gene segment behaved as functional or pseudogenic. An early release covering 550 to 700 HLA-typed donors comprised approximately 300 gigabases of sequencing data and around 86 million unique TCR sequences. HLA typing included class I and class II loci at four-digit resolution. All discovery cohort repertoires had been generated on a single sequencing platform. A later genetic analysis took genome-wide SNP genotypes for 398 of the 666 donors and used that subset as a discovery cohort. Among some 400 genotyped donors of the cohort, an average of around 250,000 unique TCR beta nucleotide sequences was sequenced per donor, of which about 19% were non-productive. The aim of the study was to test whether cataloging public T cell receptors could identify signatures of past pathogen exposure. The study used immunosequencing to profile the T cell repertoires of some 600 subjects and linked those repertoires to cytomegalovirus serostatus. The genetic ancestry cluster associated with self-reported Caucasian donors included over 80% of the roughly 400 genotyped donors. The study combined high-throughput TCR immunosequencing, statistical association of individual TCRs with disease status, and machine learning to predict cytomegalovirus infection status. Typing coverage differed by locus: A, B, C, DRB1 and DQB1 were typed in roughly 620-630 donors, DQA1 in about 500, DPA1 in around 610, and DPB1 in just under 480. Points the paper makes about the study in general: In vitro tests confirmed that a few of the cytomegalovirus-associated TCR beta chains recognize cytomegalovirus antigens. Only TCR beta chains were sequenced in this cohort, and the absence of alpha or paired-chain data limited detectable features. Because counts were too low, more than 15 rarely observed V segments, including chromosome 9 orphons, were excluded from the earlier analysis of 587 of the donors. A total of about 180 TCR beta chains were listed by the study as associated with cytomegalovirus. A later analysis reported that several top co-occurrence clusters appeared linked to parvovirus B19, influenza, CMV and Epstein-Barr virus. According to a later genetic analysis, donors in an Asian-associated ancestry cluster had fewer N-insertions in productive TCRs than the approximately 670-donor mean. CMV serostatus was the only immune exposure information available for the cohort. The presence/absence analyses assumed that sequencing depth was roughly uniform across donors, and that assumption may not be true. The classifier was reported to diagnose cytomegalovirus status with high specificity and sensitivity in both the original cohort and the validation cohort. Assigning TCR associations to individual alleles was difficult when HLA alleles, especially DR and DQ, strongly co-occurred. A group of highly shared sequence variants was considered likely to be a technical artifact of the sequencing pipeline. In a later genetic analysis, a missense DCLRE1C variant was associated with V-gene and J-gene trimming of TCR beta chains, and the association was replicated in an independent cohort. Most TCR sequences were seen in very few donors, while some public TCRs were found in many individuals. In a later analysis, the rate of TCR association differed among HLA loci, with DRB1 alleles having the most associated TCRs and HLA-C alleles having the fewest. An earlier analysis of approximately 530 of the donors showed that most TCR beta V segments appeared in productive rearrangements either about 87% or about 30% of the time, which broadly matched IMGT annotations. At a false discovery rate of 0.05, a later analysis linked 15,000 to 20,000 TCR beta sequences to specific HLA alleles. Some IMGT-functional V segments, including TRBV6-2 and TRBV6-3, could not be distinguished by the 87-base-pair reads and were therefore excluded. According to a later analysis, most CMV-associated TCR beta chains appeared to be HLA-restricted, and the HLA associations seemed to be driven largely by CMV exposure. Linkage disequilibrium might explain the correlated functional status among segregating V segments, but an unknown experimental factor could not be excluded. In a later analysis, HLA-associated TCR beta chains showed more clonal expansion and lower generation probabilities than non-associated chains that were equally common. Because some donors lacked HLA typing at each locus, the association tests relied only on the typed subset. A further reported finding was that TCR beta sequences accurately predicted the HLA-A and HLA-B alleles for most subjects in the first cohort. According to the authors, the approach could potentially be generalized to other disease states and immunological phenotypes.

The CDR3, from cysteine to phenylalanine, totals 16 residues. Only the CDR3 DNA stays, 48 bases, in frame from base 1. CDR1 and CDR2 are drawn from the germline V gene (reference sequence): LNHNV, YYDKDF. Receptors were amplified or captured by the immunoSEQ multiplex PCR assay. The multiplex PCR relied on a mix of 60 forward primers for TCR Vbeta segments and 13 reverse primers for TCR Jbeta segments. A multiplex PCR assay on genomic DNA amplified the CDR3 region of rearranged TCR beta genes. On the Illumina HiSeq System, the amplified TCR beta libraries were sequenced as 87-base-pair reads. Per the original workflow: A later analysis tallied roughly 76 million unique TCR beta chains across the roughly 610 repertoires, and about 12 million of those chains were shared by two or more donors. A nearest-neighbor algorithm error-corrected the raw reads and collapsed the reads into unique sequences, merging closely related sequences to remove PCR and sequencing errors. V, D and J gene segments were assigned by aligning CDR3 sequences to IMGT reference sequences. Each retained sequence needed at least a six-nucleotide match to both a V gene segment and a J gene segment. A rearrangement was called productive if the CDR3 had no stop codons and remained in frame with V and J, and every other rearrangement was called non-productive. Following IMGT convention, CDR3 was defined as the stretch from the second conserved V-encoded cysteine up to the conserved J-encoded phenylalanine. The earlier analysis of about 590 of the donors excluded sequences that lacked an unambiguous match to a single V gene segment. In an earlier analysis of almost 600 of the donors, a V segment was called functional when productive rearrangements were above 56.7%, and segregating when the standard deviation between donors exceeded 5%. A statistical classification framework was built for diagnosing cytomegalovirus status from the catalog of TCR beta chain sequences. V and J gene assignment, in a later analysis, came from comparing TCR nucleotide sequences with IMGT/GENE-DB human TR gene sequences. A later analysis assigned CDR3 sequences and most-parsimonious VDJ recombination scenarios with the TCRdist pipeline. In a later analysis, every TCR beta chain was defined by the combination of its CDR3 amino acid sequence and its V-gene family, and reads without a unique V-gene family were dropped. A later analysis removed 600 or so highly shared, low-generation-probability nucleotide sequences to deal with suspected cross-contamination and a sequencing artifact. In a later analysis, a clonal expansion index for each public chain was calculated from normalized within-repertoire ranks of inferred template counts. In a later analysis, generation probabilities were computed using a VDJ recombination model fitted to out-of-frame rearrangements, and the results were checked against IGoR. A later analysis scored TCR-TCR, TCR-HLA and TCR-CMV co-occurrence with hypergeometric tests, applying a repertoire-size bias correction to TCR pairs. In a later analysis, false discovery rates were estimated by permuting HLA or CMV assignments 20 times. A later analysis grouped co-occurring TCRs with DBSCAN, adding TCRdist sequence similarity when clustering within HLA-allele-positive subsets. Repertoires with fewer than 30,000 or more than 120,000 public chains were left out of co-occurrence clustering, as were about 5 repertoires with anomalous nucleotide sharing. The table comes from immuneACCESS by way of TCRdb, which keeps in-frame sequences with V and J called. Part of the clones is missing from these tables; in studies checked, under half for an unresolved V gene and the rest for unknown reasons. V, J and clone size are taken as reported in that table, and D and trimming were inferred from the DNA itself. The sample table records about 200,000 clones. The ten largest account for roughly 1.2% of the sample.

The chain is made from TRBV15 and TRBJ2-5, with 11 middle bases fitting TRBD2. With the DNA end fitting TRBJ2-7 better, the J assignment may be wrong. Sequencing was done on a sample of PBMCs. This receptor was identified in a girl aged 2-10 years in good health and CMV-seropositive. The CDR3 sequence is CATSRAGLAGRYEQYF. The nucleotide sequence is given as TGTGCCACCAGCAGGGCAGGACTAGCGGGCCGATACGAGCAGTACTTC.